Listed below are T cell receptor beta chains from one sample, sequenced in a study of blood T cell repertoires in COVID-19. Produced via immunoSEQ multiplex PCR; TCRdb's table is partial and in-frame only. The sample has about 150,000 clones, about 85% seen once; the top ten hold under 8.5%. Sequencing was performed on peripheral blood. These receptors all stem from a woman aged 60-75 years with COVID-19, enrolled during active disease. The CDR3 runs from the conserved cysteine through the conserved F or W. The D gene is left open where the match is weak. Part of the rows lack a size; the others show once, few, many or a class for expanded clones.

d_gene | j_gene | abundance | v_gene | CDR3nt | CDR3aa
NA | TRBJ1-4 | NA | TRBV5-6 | TGTGCCAGCAGCTTGGCTGTCGGTGCTAATGAAAAACTGTTTTTT | CASSLAVGANEKLFF
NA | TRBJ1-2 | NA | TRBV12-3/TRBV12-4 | TGTGCCAGCGGAGCGGGCTATGGCTACACCTTC | CASGAGYGYTF
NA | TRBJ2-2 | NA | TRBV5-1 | TGCGCCAGCAGCTTTGACTCCACCGGGGAGCTGTTTTTT | CASSFDSTGELFF
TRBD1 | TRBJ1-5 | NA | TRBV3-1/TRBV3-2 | TGTGCCAGCAGCCAAGGAGGGGCAGGGGGTCGGAGACAGCCCCAGCATTTT | CASSQGGAGGRRQPQHF
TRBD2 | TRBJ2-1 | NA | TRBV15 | TGTGCCACCAGCAGAAGCGGGGCCTCCTACAATGAGCAGTTCTTC | CATSRSGASYNEQFF
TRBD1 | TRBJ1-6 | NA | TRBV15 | TGTGCCACCTCCCCCCGACAGGGCAATTCACCCCTCCACTTT | CATSPRQGNSPLHF
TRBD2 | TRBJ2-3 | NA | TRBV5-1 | TGCGCCAGCAGCTTGTCGGCGGGGGGACTGAACACAGATACGCAGTATTTT | CASSLSAGGLNTDTQYF
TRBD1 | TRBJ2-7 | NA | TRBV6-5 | TGTGCCAGCGCGGAAAGGGGCAGGGGGCTCGAGCAGTACTTC | CASAERGRGLEQYF
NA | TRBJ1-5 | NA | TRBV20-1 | TGCAGTGCTAGTAGTCTACAGGCGAATCAGCCCCAGCATTTT | CSASSLQANQPQHF
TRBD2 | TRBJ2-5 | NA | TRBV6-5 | TGTGCCAGCAGTTACTTAGCGGGAAGGGAGACCCAGTACTTC | CASSYLAGRETQYF
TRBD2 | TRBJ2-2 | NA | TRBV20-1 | TGCAGTGCTAGTGCGGGAGGGAACACCGGGGAGCTGTTTTTT | CSASAGGNTGELFF
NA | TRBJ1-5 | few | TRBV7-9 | TGTGCCAGCAGCTCCCACAAGCAGCCCCAGCATTTT | CASSSHKQPQHF
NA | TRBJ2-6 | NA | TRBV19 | TGTGCCAGTAGTATCGTGACAGGTAGCTCTGGGGCCAACGTCCTGACTTTC | CASSIVTGSSGANVLTF
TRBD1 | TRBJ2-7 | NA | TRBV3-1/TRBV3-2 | TGTGCCAGCAGCCGAGGACAGGGCTACGAGCAGTACTTC | CASSRGQGYEQYF
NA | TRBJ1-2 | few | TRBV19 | TGTGCCAGTAGTATTAACAGGGACGGAGGCTACACCTTC | CASSINRDGGYTF